Each of the 5 T cell receptor beta chains below was sequenced from the same sample in a study of identical twins. TCRdb used MiXCR to reprocess the 5' RACE reads, holding one entry per CDR3 protein. The table has over 600,000 distinct CDR3 sequences, about 20% seen once. The data also belong to a second study, concerning T cells expressing NK-cell markers.

Sequenced sample: PBMCs. Receptor source: a young woman in good health.

At least ten counts were recorded for this clonotype. This chain links TRBV5-1 with TRBJ2-7; D gene uncertain. Germline CDR1 reads SGHRS; CDR2 reads YFSETQ. The CDR3 consists of 12 residues. Between the trimmed V and J ends, which lost 4 bases and 1 base, there was a span of 6 bases. The CDR3 spells CASSGVSYEQYF. CDR3 DNA: TGCGCCAGCAGCGGAGTATCCTACGAGCAGTACTTC.

Ten or more counts support this clonotype. V and J are TRBV10-3 and TRBJ2-3; D not resolved. Trimming removed 4 bases at V and 2 bases at J, with 13 bases between. The CDR3 has 15 residues. Germline V gene sequence: CDR1 ENHRY, CDR2 SYGVKD. CDR3 in amino acids: CAISGITPVTDTQYF. For the CDR3, the DNA is TGTGCCATCAGTGGTATCACCCCGGTCACAGATACGCAGTATTTT.

V and J are TRBV5-5 and TRBJ2-1; D is unresolved. There are 13 residues in the CDR3. The germline V gene encodes CDR1 SGHKS and CDR2 YYEKEE (reference sequence). Trimming took 4 bases from V and 8 from J, leaving 13 bases between them. CDR3 amino acids: CASSPGPLYEQFF. The CDR3 DNA reads as TGTGCCAGCAGCCCCGGGCCCCTCTATGAGCAGTTCTTC.

V is TRBV11-3 and J is TRBJ2-1, with 8 bases identical to TRBD1. V was clipped by 4 bases and J by 13 bases; unmatched bases: 9. Per germline, CDR1 SGHNT and CDR2 YENEEA. The CDR3 runs to 13 residues. In DNA, the CDR3 is TGTGCCAGCAGCTCCGACCTTGGGACAGGACAGTTCTTC. Translated, it gives CASSSDLGTGQFF.

This chain uses TRBV5-1 with TRBJ2-7; the D is unclear. CDR1 SGHRS and CDR2 YFSETQ come from the germline V gene. With 0 bases removed from V and 7 bases from J, the gap between germline ends came to 14 bases. The CDR3 has 14 amino acids. The CDR3 DNA sequence: TGCGCCAGCAGCTTGGATCCGGAGCTTGGGGAGCAGTACTTC. Translation gives CASSLDPELGEQYF.